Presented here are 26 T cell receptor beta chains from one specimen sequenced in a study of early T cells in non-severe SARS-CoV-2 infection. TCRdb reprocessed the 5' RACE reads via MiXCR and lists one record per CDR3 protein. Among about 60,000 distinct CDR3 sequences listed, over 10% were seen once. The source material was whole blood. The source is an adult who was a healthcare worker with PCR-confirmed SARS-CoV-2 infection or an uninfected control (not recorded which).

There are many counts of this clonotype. The CDR3 here is CATSRGPGTMNTEAFF. The CDR3 DNA reads TGTGCCACCAGCAGAGGCCCTGGGACTATGAACACTGAAGCTTTCTTT. This sequence joins TRBV15 and TRBJ1-1; tentatively, D is TRBD1 (5 bases). This CDR3 has 16 residues. Germline CDR1 LNHNV, CDR2 YYDKDF (reference sequence). V lost 1 base to trimming and J lost 0 bases, with 12 bases between them.

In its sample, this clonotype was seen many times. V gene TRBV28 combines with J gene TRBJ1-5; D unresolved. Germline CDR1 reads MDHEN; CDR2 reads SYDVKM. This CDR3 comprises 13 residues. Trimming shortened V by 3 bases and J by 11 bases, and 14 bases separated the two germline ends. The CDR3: CASSLNPNVAQHF. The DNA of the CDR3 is TGTGCCAGCAGTTTGAATCCCAACGTGGCCCAGCATTTT. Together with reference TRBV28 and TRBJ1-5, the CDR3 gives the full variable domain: DVKVTQSSRYLVKRTGEKVFLECVQDMDHENMFWYRQDPGLGLRLIYFSYDVKMKEKGDIPEGYSVSREKKERFSLILESASTNQTSMYLCASSLNPNVAQHFGDGTRLSIL.

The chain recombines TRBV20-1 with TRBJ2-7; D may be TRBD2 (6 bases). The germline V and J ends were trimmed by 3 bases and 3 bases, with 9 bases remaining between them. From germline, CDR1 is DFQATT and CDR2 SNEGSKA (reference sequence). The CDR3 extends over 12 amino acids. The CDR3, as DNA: TGCAGTGCTAGCCAGGGAGGCTACGAGCAGTACTTC. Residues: CSASQGGYEQYF.

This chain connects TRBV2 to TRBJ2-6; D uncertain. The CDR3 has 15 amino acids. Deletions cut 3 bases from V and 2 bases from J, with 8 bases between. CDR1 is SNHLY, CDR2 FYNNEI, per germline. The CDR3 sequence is CASSDMNPGANVLTF. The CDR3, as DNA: TGTGCCAGCAGTGATATGAATCCTGGGGCCAACGTCCTGACTTTC. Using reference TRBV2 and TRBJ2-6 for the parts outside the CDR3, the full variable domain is EPEVTQTPSHQVTQMGQEVILRCVPISNHLYFYWYRQILGQKVEFLVSFYNNEISEKSEIFDDQFSVERPDGSNFTLKIRSTKLEDSAMYFCASSDMNPGANVLTFGAGSRLTVL.

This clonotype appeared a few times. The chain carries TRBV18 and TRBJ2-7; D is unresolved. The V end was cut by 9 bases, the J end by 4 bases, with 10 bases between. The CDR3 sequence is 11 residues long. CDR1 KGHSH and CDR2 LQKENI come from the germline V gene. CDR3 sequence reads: CASSPQYEQYF. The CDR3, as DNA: TGTGCCAGTTCCCCGCAATACGAGCAGTACTTC.

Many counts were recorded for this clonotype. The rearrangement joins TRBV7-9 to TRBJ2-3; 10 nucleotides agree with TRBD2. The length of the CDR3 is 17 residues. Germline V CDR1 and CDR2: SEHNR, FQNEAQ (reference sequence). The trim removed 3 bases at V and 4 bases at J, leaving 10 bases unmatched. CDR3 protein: CASSLESSGRLADTQYF. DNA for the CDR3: TGTGCCAGCAGCTTGGAATCTAGCGGGAGACTCGCAGATACGCAGTATTTT.

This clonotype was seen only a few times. CDR3 DNA sequence: TGCAGCGTGGATAGGGGGGACTCCTACGAGCAGTACTTC. It is translated as CSVDRGDSYEQYF. This chain joins TRBV29-1 and TRBJ2-7; D is possibly TRBD1 or TRBD2 (6 bases each). The CDR3 is 13 amino acids. V gave up 6 bases and J gave up 0 bases, with 12 bases separating them. Germline V gives CDR1 SQVTM, CDR2 ANQGSEA.

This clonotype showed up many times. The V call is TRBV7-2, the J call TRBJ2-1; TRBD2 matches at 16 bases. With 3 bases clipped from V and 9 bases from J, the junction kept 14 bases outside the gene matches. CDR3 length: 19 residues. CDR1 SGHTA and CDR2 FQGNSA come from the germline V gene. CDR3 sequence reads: CASSFTGTSGGARLVEQFF. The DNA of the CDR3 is TGTGCCAGCAGCTTTACCGGGACTAGCGGGGGGGCCCGCTTGGTTGAGCAGTTCTTC. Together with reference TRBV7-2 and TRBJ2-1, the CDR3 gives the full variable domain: GAGVSQSPSNKVTEKGKDVELRCDPISGHTALYWYRQSLGQGLEFLIYFQGNSAPDKSGLPSDRFSAERTGGSVSTLTIQRTQQEDSAVYLCASSFTGTSGGARLVEQFFGPGTRLTVL.

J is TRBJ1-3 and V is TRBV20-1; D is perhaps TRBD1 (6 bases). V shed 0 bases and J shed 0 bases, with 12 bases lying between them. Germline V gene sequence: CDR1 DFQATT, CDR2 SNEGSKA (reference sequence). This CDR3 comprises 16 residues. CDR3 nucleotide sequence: TGCAGTGCTAGAGATCTCGTGGACAGCTCTGGAAACACCATATATTTT. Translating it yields CSARDLVDSSGNTIYF.

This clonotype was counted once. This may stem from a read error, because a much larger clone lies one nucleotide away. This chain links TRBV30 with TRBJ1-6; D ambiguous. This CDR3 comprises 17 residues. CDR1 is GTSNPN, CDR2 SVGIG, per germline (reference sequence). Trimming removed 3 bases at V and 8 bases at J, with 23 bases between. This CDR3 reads CAWRKEVYGPGDSPLHF. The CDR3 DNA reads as TGTGCCTGGAGGAAAGAGGTGTATGGCCCTGGCGATTCACCCCTCCACTTT.

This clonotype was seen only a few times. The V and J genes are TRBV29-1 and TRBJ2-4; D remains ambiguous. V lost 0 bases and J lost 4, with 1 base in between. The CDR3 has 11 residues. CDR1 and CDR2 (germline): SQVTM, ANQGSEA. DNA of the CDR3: TGCAGCGTTGAAGATAAAAACATTCAGTACTTC. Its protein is CSVEDKNIQYF.

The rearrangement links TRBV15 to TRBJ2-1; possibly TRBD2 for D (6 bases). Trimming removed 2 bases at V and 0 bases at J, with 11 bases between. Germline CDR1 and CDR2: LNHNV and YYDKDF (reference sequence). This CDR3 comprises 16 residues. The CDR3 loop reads CATSRRLDNSYNEQFF. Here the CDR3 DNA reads TGTGCCACCAGCAGACGACTAGATAACTCCTACAATGAGCAGTTCTTC.

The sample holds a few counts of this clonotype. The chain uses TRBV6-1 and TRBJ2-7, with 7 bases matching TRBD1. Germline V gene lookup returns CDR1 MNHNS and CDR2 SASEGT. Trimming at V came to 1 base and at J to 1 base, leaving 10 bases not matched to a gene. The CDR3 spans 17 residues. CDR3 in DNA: TGTGCCAGCAGTGAAGAGGAATACTTGACAGGGTCCTACGAGCAGTACTTC. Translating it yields CASSEEEYLTGSYEQYF.

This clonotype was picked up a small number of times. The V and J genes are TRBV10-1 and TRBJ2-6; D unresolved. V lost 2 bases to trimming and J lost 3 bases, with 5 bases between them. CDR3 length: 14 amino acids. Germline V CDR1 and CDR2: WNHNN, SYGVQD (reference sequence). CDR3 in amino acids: CASSEGGGANVLTF. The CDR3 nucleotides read TGCGCCAGCAGTGAGGGCGGTGGGGCCAACGTCCTGACTTTC.

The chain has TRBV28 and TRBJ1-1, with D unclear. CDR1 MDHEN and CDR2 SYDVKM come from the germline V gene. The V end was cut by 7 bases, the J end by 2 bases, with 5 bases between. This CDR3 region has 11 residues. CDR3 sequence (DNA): TGTGCCAGCACCGTAAACACTGAAGCTTTCTTT. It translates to CASTVNTEAFF.

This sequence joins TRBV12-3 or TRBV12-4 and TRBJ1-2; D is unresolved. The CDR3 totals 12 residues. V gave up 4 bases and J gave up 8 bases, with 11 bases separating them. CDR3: CASSSGLSGYTF. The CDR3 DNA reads TGTGCCAGCAGTTCCGGCCTGAGCGGCTACACCTTC.

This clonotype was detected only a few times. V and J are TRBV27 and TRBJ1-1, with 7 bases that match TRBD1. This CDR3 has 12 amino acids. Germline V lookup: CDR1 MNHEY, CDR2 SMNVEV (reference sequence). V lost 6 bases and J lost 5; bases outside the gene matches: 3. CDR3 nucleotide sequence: TGTGCCAGCAGCAGGGGGAGGACTGAAGCTTTCTTT. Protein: CASSRGRTEAFF.

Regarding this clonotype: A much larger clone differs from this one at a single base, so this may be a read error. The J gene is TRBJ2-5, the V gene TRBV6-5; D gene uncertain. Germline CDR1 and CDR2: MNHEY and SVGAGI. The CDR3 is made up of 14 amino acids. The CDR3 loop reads CASSYSRTEETQHF. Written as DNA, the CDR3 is TGTGCCAGCAGTTACTCGAGAACAGAAGAGACCCAGCACTTC.

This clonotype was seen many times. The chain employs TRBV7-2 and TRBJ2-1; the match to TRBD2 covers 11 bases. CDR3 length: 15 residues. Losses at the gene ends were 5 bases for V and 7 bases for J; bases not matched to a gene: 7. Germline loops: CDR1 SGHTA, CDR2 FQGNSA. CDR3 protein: CASSPSSGRKNEQFF. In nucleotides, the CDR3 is TGTGCCAGCAGCCCCTCTAGCGGGAGGAAGAATGAGCAGTTCTTC.

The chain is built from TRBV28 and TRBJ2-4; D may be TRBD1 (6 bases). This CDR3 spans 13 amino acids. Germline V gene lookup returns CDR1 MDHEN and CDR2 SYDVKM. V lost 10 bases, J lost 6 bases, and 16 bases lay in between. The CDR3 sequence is CATLPGQRNIQYF. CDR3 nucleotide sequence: TGTGCCACCCTGCCTGGACAGAGAAACATTCAGTACTTC.

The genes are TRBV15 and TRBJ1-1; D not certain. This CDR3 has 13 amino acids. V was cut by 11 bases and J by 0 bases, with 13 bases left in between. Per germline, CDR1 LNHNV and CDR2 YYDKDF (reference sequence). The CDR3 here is CASRRGLNTEAFF. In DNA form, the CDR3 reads TGTGCCTCACGGAGAGGACTGAACACTGAAGCTTTCTTT.

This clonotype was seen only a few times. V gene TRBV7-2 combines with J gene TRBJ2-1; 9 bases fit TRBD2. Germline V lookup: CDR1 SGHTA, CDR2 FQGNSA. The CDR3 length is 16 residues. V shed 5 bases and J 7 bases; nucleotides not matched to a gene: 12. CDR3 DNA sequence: TGTGCCAGCAGCCTAACACCTGCGGGGGGGCAGAATGAGCAGTTCTTC. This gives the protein CASSLTPAGGQNEQFF.

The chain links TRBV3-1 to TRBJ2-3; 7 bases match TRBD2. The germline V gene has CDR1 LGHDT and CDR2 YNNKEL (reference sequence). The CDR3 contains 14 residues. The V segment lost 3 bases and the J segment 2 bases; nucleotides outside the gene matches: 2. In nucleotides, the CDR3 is TGTGCCAGCAGCCATGGACTAGTCACAGATACGCAGTATTTT. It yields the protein CASSHGLVTDTQYF.

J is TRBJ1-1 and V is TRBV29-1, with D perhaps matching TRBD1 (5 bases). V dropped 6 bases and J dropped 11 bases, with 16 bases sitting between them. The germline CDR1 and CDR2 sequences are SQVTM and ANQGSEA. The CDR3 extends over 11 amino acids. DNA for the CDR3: TGCAGCGTGTCGCGGGTTGGGGGGGCTTTCTTT. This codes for CSVSRVGGAFF.

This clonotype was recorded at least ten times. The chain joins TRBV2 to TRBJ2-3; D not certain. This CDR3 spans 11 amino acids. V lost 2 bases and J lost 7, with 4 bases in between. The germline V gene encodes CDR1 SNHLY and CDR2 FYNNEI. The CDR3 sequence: CASSELYTQYF. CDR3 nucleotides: TGTGCCAGCAGTGAATTATATACGCAGTATTTT.

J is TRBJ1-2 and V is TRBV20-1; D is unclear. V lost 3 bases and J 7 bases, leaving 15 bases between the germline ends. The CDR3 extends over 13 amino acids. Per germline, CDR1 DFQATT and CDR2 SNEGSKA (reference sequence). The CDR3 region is CSASPGRDRGYTF. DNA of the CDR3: TGCAGTGCTAGTCCCGGCCGGGATCGTGGCTACACCTTC.